The rows below give T cell receptor beta chains drawn from one sample of a study of T cells after yellow fever vaccination. TCRdb ran MiXCR on the 5' RACE reads and lists one entry per CDR3 protein. The data show roughly 330,000 distinct CDR3 sequences, around 6.8% seen once. The sample here was PBMCs, taken 45 days after the first yellow fever vaccination. These receptors all stem from a young man who received the YFV17D yellow fever vaccine. CDR3s leave out the opening cysteine and the closing phenylalanine or tryptophan. Fields, in order: V gene, CDR3 protein.

V gene: TRBV29-1
CDR3 protein: SVGGFPKVGELF

V gene: TRBV11-1
CDR3 protein: ASSPGRKDRRLQETQY

V gene: TRBV28
CDR3 protein: ASSLMWGPSNTEAF

V gene: TRBV12-3/TRBV12-4
CDR3 protein: ASSFNRVYEQY

V gene: TRBV5-1
CDR3 protein: ASSLVQQSLNEQF

V gene: TRBV20-1
CDR3 protein: SARGGYLAVGDTQY

V gene: TRBV18
CDR3 protein: ASSPQETMNTEAF

V gene: TRBV6-5
CDR3 protein: ASSYSIPTSGGLTDTQY

V gene: TRBV6-2/TRBV6-3
CDR3 protein: ASSNPGQVYGYT

V gene: TRBV21-1
CDR3 protein: ASSTSGTSSRSTGELF

V gene: TRBV7-2
CDR3 protein: ASGGTGMVETQY

V gene: TRBV5-6
CDR3 protein: ASSLLSAGNNSPLH

V gene: TRBV6-5
CDR3 protein: ASSWDTNTGELF

V gene: TRBV24-1
CDR3 protein: ATSDRQATDTQY

V gene: TRBV5-5
CDR3 protein: ASSRGQGAYEQY

V gene: TRBV12-3/TRBV12-4
CDR3 protein: ASSLAGVLLDTQY

V gene: TRBV12-3/TRBV12-4
CDR3 protein: ASRQGPDTQY

V gene: TRBV29-1
CDR3 protein: SAQGVGTEAF

V gene: TRBV5-4
CDR3 protein: ASSGTGLNTEAF

V gene: TRBV20-1
CDR3 protein: SARETSGGGTDTQY

V gene: TRBV6-2/TRBV6-3
CDR3 protein: ASSYGSADAFQETQY

V gene: TRBV30
CDR3 protein: AWSAKGFLPLH

V gene: TRBV30
CDR3 protein: AWQRSANEKLF

V gene: TRBV5-1
CDR3 protein: ASSLAQTSPRKETQY

V gene: TRBV7-9
CDR3 protein: ASQTGALNEQF

V gene: TRBV27
CDR3 protein: ASRRTGGPGYGYT

V gene: TRBV7-2
CDR3 protein: ASSSYRLAGGETQY

V gene: TRBV25-1
CDR3 protein: ASSRKPDRTILGTDTQY

V gene: TRBV5-1
CDR3 protein: ASSLRPASNEKLF

V gene: TRBV20-1
CDR3 protein: SARDLRAWGETQY

V gene: TRBV5-1
CDR3 protein: ATRDSSGANVLT

V gene: TRBV27
CDR3 protein: ASSSMTSPNTIY

V gene: TRBV6-2/TRBV6-3
CDR3 protein: ASQALEGGANYGYT

V gene: TRBV14
CDR3 protein: ASSFFGLATAEQF

V gene: TRBV7-9
CDR3 protein: ASSLDSGVEQY

V gene: TRBV19
CDR3 protein: ASSLTGTALYNEQF

V gene: TRBV29-1
CDR3 protein: SVAGLTISGANVLT

V gene: TRBV4-1
CDR3 protein: ASSQGGTPQETQY

V gene: TRBV6-5
CDR3 protein: ASSYVKTGGRNTIY

V gene: TRBV19
CDR3 protein: ASKNGVDNQPQH

V gene: TRBV12-3/TRBV12-4
CDR3 protein: ASSFIDTQY

V gene: TRBV25-1
CDR3 protein: ASSDGTGGAYGYT

V gene: TRBV18
CDR3 protein: ASSPSTTHRSTEAF

V gene: TRBV14
CDR3 protein: ASSQASYEQY

V gene: TRBV7-6
CDR3 protein: VSSLTTGTALGGTQY

V gene: TRBV5-5
CDR3 protein: ASSLARTLGGAF

V gene: TRBV20-1
CDR3 protein: SARITGSPLH

V gene: TRBV12-3/TRBV12-4
CDR3 protein: ASSYRDRVIGGELF

V gene: TRBV6-5
CDR3 protein: ASSYETGGQGSPLH

V gene: TRBV21-1
CDR3 protein: ASSKWRYRDRGIYEQY

V gene: TRBV7-9
CDR3 protein: ASSPTDGNNEQF

V gene: TRBV5-1
CDR3 protein: ASSLVTGSDTQY

V gene: TRBV20-1
CDR3 protein: SAPRGPGLTDTQY

V gene: TRBV5-1
CDR3 protein: ASSFTDRSYEQY

V gene: TRBV5-1
CDR3 protein: ASSFRTGNNYGYT

V gene: TRBV20-1
CDR3 protein: SARGGRETQY

V gene: TRBV5-1
CDR3 protein: ASRRDRGYEQY

V gene: TRBV13
CDR3 protein: ASSLRLAGGPGELF

V gene: TRBV20-1
CDR3 protein: SARGRRGSNQPQH

V gene: TRBV6-5
CDR3 protein: ASSYRRRNTGELF